Listed below are T cell receptor beta chains from one sample, sequenced in a study of cytomegalovirus exposure and HLA in healthy donors. Some clones are missing from TCRdb's copy, which holds only in-frame ones; the method was immunoSEQ multiplex PCR. The sample lists some 200,000 clones, roughly an eighth occurring once. The sequencing input was PBMCs. These receptors all come from a man between 45 and 60 years old in good health and CMV-seropositive. Both conserved end residues are part of each CDR3. Fields, in order: CDR3 protein, CDR3 DNA, clone size, V gene, J gene, D gene. A D gene is named only where the DNA matches it firmly. Not all rows give a size; the values are once, few, many and, for expanded clones, a class.

CDR3 protein: CASSLRQFSGANVLTF; CDR3 DNA: TGTGCCAGCAGCTTAAGACAATTCTCTGGGGCCAACGTCCTGACTTTC; clone size: -; V gene: TRBV11-2; J gene: TRBJ2-6; D gene: -
CDR3 protein: CASSFRSANSPLHF; CDR3 DNA: TGTGCCAGCAGTTTCCGGTCCGCGAATTCACCCCTCCACTTT; clone size: few; V gene: TRBV27; J gene: TRBJ1-6; D gene: -
CDR3 protein: CASSLIHNYGYTF; CDR3 DNA: TGTGCCAGCAGCTTGATTCATAACTATGGCTACACCTTC; clone size: -; V gene: TRBV5-8; J gene: TRBJ1-2; D gene: -
CDR3 protein: CASSQVKADQPQHF; CDR3 DNA: TGCGCCAGCAGCCAAGTCAAAGCTGATCAGCCCCAGCATTTT; clone size: -; V gene: TRBV4-1; J gene: TRBJ1-5; D gene: -
CDR3 protein: CASSRLFGGNTEAFF; CDR3 DNA: TGTGCCAGCAGTCGGTTATTCGGGGGGAACACTGAAGCTTTCTTT; clone size: -; V gene: TRBV28; J gene: TRBJ1-1; D gene: -
CDR3 protein: CASSWTGGAGEPQHF; CDR3 DNA: TGTGCCAGTAGTTGGACAGGGGGCGCGGGTGAGCCCCAGCATTTT; clone size: -; V gene: TRBV19; J gene: TRBJ1-5; D gene: TRBD1
CDR3 protein: CASSYGQGVNTQYF; CDR3 DNA: TGTGCCAGCAGTTACGGACAGGGGGTGAATACGCAGTATTTT; clone size: -; V gene: TRBV6-6; J gene: TRBJ2-3; D gene: TRBD1
CDR3 protein: CASSLAPGQSYEQYF; CDR3 DNA: TGTGCCAGCAGTTTAGCCCCGGGACAGAGTTACGAGCAGTACTTC; clone size: many; V gene: TRBV27; J gene: TRBJ2-7; D gene: TRBD1
CDR3 protein: CASSSPRLRDQPQHF; CDR3 DNA: TGTGCCAGCAGCTCTCCCCGGCTGCGGGATCAGCCCCAGCATTTT; clone size: few; V gene: TRBV11-2; J gene: TRBJ1-5; D gene: -
CDR3 protein: CATSGFNEQFF; CDR3 DNA: TGTGCCACCTCGGGGTTCAATGAGCAGTTCTTC; clone size: -; V gene: TRBV7-9; J gene: TRBJ2-1; D gene: -
CDR3 protein: CASSITATYNEQFF; CDR3 DNA: TGTGCCAGTAGTATAACCGCTACCTACAATGAGCAGTTCTTC; clone size: few; V gene: TRBV19; J gene: TRBJ2-1; D gene: -
CDR3 protein: CASSPTADPQPQHF; CDR3 DNA: TGTGCCAGCAGCCCTACAGCGGATCCTCAGCCCCAGCATTTT; clone size: -; V gene: TRBV7-6; J gene: TRBJ1-5; D gene: -
CDR3 protein: CSVLVRSGYGYTF; CDR3 DNA: TGCAGCGTTCTAGTCAGGTCGGGATATGGCTACACCTTC; clone size: -; V gene: TRBV29-1; J gene: TRBJ1-2; D gene: -
CDR3 protein: CASSLGDMSSGANVLTF; CDR3 DNA: TGTGCCAGCAGCTTGGGCGACATGAGCTCTGGGGCCAACGTCCTGACTTTC; clone size: -; V gene: TRBV5-8; J gene: TRBJ2-6; D gene: -
CDR3 protein: CSVEGGGQGETEAFF; CDR3 DNA: TGCAGCGTTGAAGGGGGAGGCCAGGGGGAAACTGAAGCTTTCTTT; clone size: few; V gene: TRBV29-1; J gene: TRBJ1-1; D gene: TRBD1
CDR3 protein: CASSTPGQVQETQYF; CDR3 DNA: TGTGCCAGTAGTACCCCGGGACAGGTTCAAGAGACCCAGTACTTC; clone size: -; V gene: TRBV19; J gene: TRBJ2-5; D gene: TRBD1
CDR3 protein: CSAPTGTGYTF; CDR3 DNA: TGCAGTGCTCCTACAGGGACTGGCTACACCTTC; clone size: few; V gene: TRBV20-1; J gene: TRBJ1-2; D gene: -
CDR3 protein: CASSQLGLGNTEAFF; CDR3 DNA: TGTGCCAGCTCACAATTGGGACTTGGGAACACTGAAGCTTTCTTT; clone size: -; V gene: TRBV18; J gene: TRBJ1-1; D gene: -
CDR3 protein: CASSLEFRGSGANVLTF; CDR3 DNA: TGTGCCAGCAGCTTAGAGTTCCGGGGGTCGGGGGCCAACGTCCTGACTTTC; clone size: -; V gene: TRBV7-8; J gene: TRBJ2-6; D gene: -
CDR3 protein: CASSEAANQPQHF; CDR3 DNA: TGTGCCAGCTCCGAGGCAGCTAATCAGCCCCAGCATTTT; clone size: few; V gene: TRBV18; J gene: TRBJ1-5; D gene: -
CDR3 protein: CASSYSGGQGLGTQYF; CDR3 DNA: TGTGCCAGCAGTTACTCGGGGGGACAGGGGCTAGGTACGCAGTATTTT; clone size: few; V gene: TRBV6-5; J gene: TRBJ2-3; D gene: TRBD1
CDR3 protein: CASSLEVLGQNTYQKLFF; CDR3 DNA: TGTGCCAGCAGCTTAGAAGTCCTGGGACAGAACACATACCAAAAACTGTTTTTT; clone size: -; V gene: TRBV7-2; J gene: TRBJ1-4; D gene: TRBD1
CDR3 protein: CASSVDLGDYNEQFF; CDR3 DNA: TGCGCCAGCAGCGTAGATTTAGGGGATTACAATGAGCAGTTCTTC; clone size: -; V gene: TRBV5-1; J gene: TRBJ2-1; D gene: -
CDR3 protein: CASSRDRGDGYTF; CDR3 DNA: TGTGCCAGCAGCCGGGACAGGGGGGATGGCTACACCTTC; clone size: few; V gene: TRBV11-2; J gene: TRBJ1-2; D gene: TRBD1
CDR3 protein: CASSLGQGETSNTGELFF; CDR3 DNA: TGTGCCAGCAGCTTGGGACAGGGGGAAACTTCGAACACCGGGGAGCTGTTTTTT; clone size: few; V gene: TRBV9; J gene: TRBJ2-2; D gene: TRBD1
CDR3 protein: CASSIAPNSLGEAFF; CDR3 DNA: TGTGCCAGTAGTATAGCACCAAACAGCTTGGGTGAAGCTTTCTTT; clone size: -; V gene: TRBV19; J gene: TRBJ1-1; D gene: -
CDR3 protein: CASSIRTRANTGELFF; CDR3 DNA: TGTGCCAGCAGCATCCGGACTAGGGCGAACACCGGGGAGCTGTTTTTT; clone size: few; V gene: TRBV7-9; J gene: TRBJ2-2; D gene: TRBD2
CDR3 protein: CASSLDPMSHEQFF; CDR3 DNA: TGTGCCAGCAGCTTAGACCCTATGTCCCACGAGCAGTTCTTC; clone size: -; V gene: TRBV7-2; J gene: TRBJ2-1; D gene: -
CDR3 protein: CASPPGGTGARNTEAFF; CDR3 DNA: TGTGCCAGCCCCCCTGGGGGGACAGGGGCGAGGAACACTGAAGCTTTCTTT; clone size: few; V gene: TRBV19; J gene: TRBJ1-1; D gene: TRBD1
CDR3 protein: CASSVEGEHTDTQYF; CDR3 DNA: TGTGCCAGCAGCGTAGAGGGGGAACACACAGATACGCAGTATTTT; clone size: few; V gene: TRBV9; J gene: TRBJ2-3; D gene: -
CDR3 protein: CATGTSGSSRDTQYF; CDR3 DNA: TGTGCCACCGGCACTAGCGGTTCCTCTAGAGATACGCAGTATTTT; clone size: few; V gene: TRBV15; J gene: TRBJ2-3; D gene: TRBD2
CDR3 protein: CASSFGTTSYNEQFF; CDR3 DNA: TGTGCCAGCAGCTTCGGGACTACGTCCTACAATGAGCAGTTCTTC; clone size: -; V gene: TRBV7-3; J gene: TRBJ2-1; D gene: TRBD2
CDR3 protein: CASSQTTGYNSPLHF; CDR3 DNA: TGTGCCAGCAGCCAAACGACAGGCTATAATTCACCCCTCCACTTT; clone size: few; V gene: TRBV5-6; J gene: TRBJ1-6; D gene: -
CDR3 protein: CASSLLPGVEGYTF; CDR3 DNA: TGTGCCAGCAGTTTGTTGCCCGGGGTCGAGGGCTACACCTTC; clone size: few; V gene: TRBV27; J gene: TRBJ1-2; D gene: -
CDR3 protein: CASSIDGSAYNEQFF; CDR3 DNA: TGTGCCAGTAGTATAGACGGTTCGGCCTACAATGAGCAGTTCTTC; clone size: few; V gene: TRBV19; J gene: TRBJ2-1; D gene: -
CDR3 protein: CASSPRTGRGETQYF; CDR3 DNA: TGTGCCAGCAGCCCCCGGACAGGGCGGGGGGAGACCCAGTACTTC; clone size: few; V gene: TRBV7-2; J gene: TRBJ2-5; D gene: -
CDR3 protein: CAWSGEVYEQYF; CDR3 DNA: TGTGCCTGGAGTGGAGAAGTCTACGAGCAGTACTTC; clone size: -; V gene: TRBV30; J gene: TRBJ2-7; D gene: -
CDR3 protein: CAISIRTGKYNEQFF; CDR3 DNA: TGTGCCATCAGTATCCGGACAGGGAAGTACAATGAGCAGTTCTTC; clone size: few; V gene: TRBV10-3; J gene: TRBJ2-1; D gene: TRBD1
CDR3 protein: CASSTTGSHSGNTIYF; CDR3 DNA: TGTGCCAGCAGTACGACAGGCTCCCACTCTGGAAACACCATATATTTT; clone size: few; V gene: TRBV28; J gene: TRBJ1-3; D gene: -
CDR3 protein: CAAGRSSYNSPLHF; CDR3 DNA: TGTGCCGCGGGGCGGAGCTCCTATAATTCACCCCTCCACTTT; clone size: few; V gene: TRBV27; J gene: TRBJ1-6; D gene: -
CDR3 protein: CASSHRGQETQYF; CDR3 DNA: TGCGCCAGCAGTCACAGGGGACAAGAGACCCAGTACTTC; clone size: few; V gene: TRBV10-2; J gene: TRBJ2-5; D gene: TRBD1
CDR3 protein: CAISDRVNSPLHF; CDR3 DNA: TGTGCCATCAGTGACAGGGTTAATTCACCCCTCCACTTT; clone size: -; V gene: TRBV10-3; J gene: TRBJ1-6; D gene: -
CDR3 protein: CATSRDRPTLNSPLHF; CDR3 DNA: TGTGCCACCAGCCGAGACAGGCCCACCCTTAATTCACCCCTCCACTTT; clone size: -; V gene: TRBV15; J gene: TRBJ1-6; D gene: -
CDR3 protein: CASGGGGDTQYF; CDR3 DNA: TGTGCCAGTGGCGGGGGCGGAGATACGCAGTATTTT; clone size: -; V gene: TRBV6-5; J gene: TRBJ2-3; D gene: -
CDR3 protein: CASSSGQGYHEQFF; CDR3 DNA: TGTGCCAGTAGTTCCGGACAGGGGTACCATGAGCAGTTCTTC; clone size: few; V gene: TRBV19; J gene: TRBJ2-1; D gene: TRBD1
CDR3 protein: CASSPGTHYNEQFF; CDR3 DNA: TGCGCCAGCAGCCCCGGGACACACTACAATGAGCAGTTCTTC; clone size: few; V gene: TRBV4-3; J gene: TRBJ2-1; D gene: -
CDR3 protein: CASSKTGDFNQPQHF; CDR3 DNA: TGTGCCAGCAGTAAAACAGGGGACTTTAATCAGCCCCAGCATTTT; clone size: -; V gene: TRBV7-3; J gene: TRBJ1-5; D gene: TRBD1
CDR3 protein: CASSNRGGSGAQHF; CDR3 DNA: TGTGCCAGCAGCAACCGGGGGGGCTCAGGGGCCCAGCATTTT; clone size: few; V gene: TRBV5-4; J gene: TRBJ1-5; D gene: -